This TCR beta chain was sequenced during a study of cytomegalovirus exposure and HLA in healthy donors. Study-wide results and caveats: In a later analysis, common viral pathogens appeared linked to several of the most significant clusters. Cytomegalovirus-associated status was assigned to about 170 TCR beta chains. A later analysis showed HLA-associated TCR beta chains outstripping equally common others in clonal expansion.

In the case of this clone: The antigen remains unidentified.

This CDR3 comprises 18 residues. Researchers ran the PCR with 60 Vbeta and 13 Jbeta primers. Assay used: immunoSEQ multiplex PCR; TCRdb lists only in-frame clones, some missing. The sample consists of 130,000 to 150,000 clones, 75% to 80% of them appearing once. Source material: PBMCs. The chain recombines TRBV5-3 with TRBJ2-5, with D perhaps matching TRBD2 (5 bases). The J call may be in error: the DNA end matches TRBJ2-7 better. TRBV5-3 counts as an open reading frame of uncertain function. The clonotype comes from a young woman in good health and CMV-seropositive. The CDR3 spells CARSLGEVGPLGSYEQYF. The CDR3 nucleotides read TGTGCCAGAAGCTTGGGAGAGGTAGGCCCACTAGGTTCCTACGAGCAGTACTTC.